These T cell receptor beta chains were read from a single sample in a study of vaccination effects on CD4 cells after COVID-19. These TCRs' antigens remain unknown. Produced via immunoSEQ multiplex PCR; TCRdb's table is partial and in-frame only. In the table there are 20,000 to 25,000 clones, around 79% of which are singletons. The sequences come from CD4+ T cells from PBMCs cultured with HCoV-NL63 spike peptides, collected before COVID-19 vaccination. The receptors shown here come from a human donor who received a COVID-19 vaccine. Both conserved end residues are part of each CDR3.

TRBV7-2 | CASSLTAVNTEAFF
TRBV5-1 | CASSFGGQRGETTTQYF
TRBV3-1/TRBV3-2 | CASSRVHTEAFF
TRBV2 | CASGQAVSGNTIYF
TRBV4-1 | CASSQDPPGGGQETQYF
TRBV30 | CAWNTGTSNQPQHF
TRBV7-2 | CASSSRDASSGYTF
TRBV19 | CASTAGGQGYQPQHF
TRBV5-1 | CASSLAAVAGLDQYF
TRBV5-6 | CASSLDARLSYGYTF
TRBV18 | CASLRDRMNTEAFF
TRBV10-3 | CAISDSDRPGNIQYF
TRBV6-1 | CASSGAAAPNTGELFF
TRBV5-3 | CARSCRDTIRELFF
TRBV5-1 | CASSLQGSGAEAFF
TRBV6-5 | CASSYGQGAYEQYF
TRBV7-2 | CASSPTGGLNSGNTIYF
TRBV2 | CASRLSDEQYF
TRBV27 | CASRKDREGYGYTF
TRBV11-2 | CASSPGGSRGTGELFF
TRBV4-1 | CASSSTSATSGLYEQYF
TRBV25-1 | CARRETEAFF
TRBV3-1/TRBV3-2 | CASRGPSFSSGANVLTF
TRBV7-9 | CASSLAYGDQAFF
TRBV28 | CASSLSLYGYTF
TRBV6-2/TRBV6-3 | CASSPRSGKWDTQYF
TRBV30 | CAWSKGPSGNTIYF
TRBV15 | CATSRRPLDRYMPTEAFF
TRBV4-1 | CASSHPAGSQYF
TRBV5-1 | CASRIDPNQPQHF
TRBV2 | CASREEQILNTEAFF
TRBV6-5 | CASSLRGPTEAFF
TRBV7-9 | CASSSDRQGSYEQYF
TRBV27 | CAAAVGYGLPTGELFF
TRBV5-1 | CASSYPGVYEQYF
TRBV6-5 | CASSYSGRGSEQYF
TRBV5-1 | CASSSRQGANYGYTF
TRBV10-3 | CAISEGTGGQPQHF